This T cell receptor (beta chain) was captured in a study of cytomegalovirus exposure and HLA in healthy donors listed by TCRdb under 2017. In terms of the full investigation: According to an earlier analysis of several hundred of the donors, about 179 million T cells yielded over 100 million unique TCR beta sequences and about 300 Gb of sequence data. An early release covering 500 to 750 HLA-typed donors comprised roughly 300 gigabases of sequencing data and tens of millions of unique TCR sequences. Of the approximately 400 genotyped donors, 80% to 90% were placed in the genetic ancestry cluster associated with self-reported Caucasian donors. The study aimed to test whether signatures of past pathogen exposure could be identified by cataloging public T cell receptors. The study used immunosequencing to profile the T cell repertoires of 666 subjects and linked those repertoires to cytomegalovirus serostatus. In addition to the first cohort of approximately 650 subjects, a separate validation cohort of 130 or so different subjects was used. To predict cytomegalovirus infection status, the study combined high-throughput TCR immunosequencing, statistical association of individual TCRs with disease status, and machine learning. A later analysis re-analyzed previously published TCR beta repertoires from roughly 630 donors and added high-resolution HLA genotyping to study TCR occurrence patterns. Rather than using new phenotypic data, the later analysis identified candidate immune exposures from TCR beta sequences and from how often those sequences occurred across donors. An earlier analysis of around 580 of the donors used high-throughput TCR beta sequencing to judge whether each TCR beta V gene segment behaved as functional or pseudogenic. Donor age, sex, ethnicity and CMV serostatus were compiled alongside the repertoire data. A later genetic analysis used genome-wide SNP genotypes for about 65% of the 666 donors, treating that subset as a discovery cohort. Every repertoire in the discovery cohort had been generated on one and the same sequencing platform. Class I and class II HLA loci were covered by the typing at four-digit resolution. The number of donors typed differed by locus, with about 629-630 for A, B, C, DRB1 and DQB1, more than 500 for DQA1, 606 for DPA1, and approximately 470 for DPB1. Roughly 5 DR-DQ haplotypes were treated as single units for association and clustering because of strong linkage in the cohort. Across 398 genotyped donors of the cohort, an average of approximately 200,000 unique TCR beta nucleotide sequences per donor were sequenced, and approximately 17% of those sequences were non-productive.

As concerns this clone: The target of this receptor is not known. No per-base quality is available; no much larger clone lies one base away.

What the research found in general, with its limitations: In a later genetic analysis, fewer N-insertions in productive TCRs were reported among donors in an Asian-associated ancestry cluster than the approximately 710-donor mean. In vitro tests confirmed that three of the cytomegalovirus-associated TCR beta chains recognize cytomegalovirus antigens. Specific HLA alleles were associated with roughly 17,000 TCR beta sequences at a false discovery rate of 0.05 in a later analysis. When HLA alleles, especially DR and DQ, strongly co-occurred, TCR associations were difficult to assign to individual alleles. A later analysis found that HLA-associated TCR beta chains were more clonally expanded and had lower generation probabilities than equally common non-associated chains. Because counts were too low, 15 to 20 rarely observed V segments, including chromosome 9 orphons, were left out of the earlier analysis of about 620 of the donors. A further reported finding was that TCR beta sequences accurately predicted the HLA-A and HLA-B alleles for most subjects in the first cohort. An association between a missense DCLRE1C variant and V-gene and J-gene trimming of TCR beta chains was found in a later genetic analysis and replicated in an independent cohort. HLA typing was unavailable for some donors at each locus, so association tests used only the typed subset. A later analysis reported that several top co-occurrence clusters appeared linked to parvovirus B19, influenza, CMV and Epstein-Barr virus. The 87-base-pair reads could not distinguish some IMGT-functional V segments, including TRBV6-2 and TRBV6-3, so those segments were excluded. In this cohort, only TCR beta chains were sequenced, and detectable features were limited by the absence of alpha or paired-chain data. Correlated functional status among segregating V segments might reflect linkage disequilibrium, but an unknown experimental factor could not be ruled out. In both the original and validation cohorts, the classifier was reported to diagnose cytomegalovirus status with high specificity and sensitivity. An earlier analysis of around 540 of the donors showed that most TCR beta V segments appeared in productive rearrangements either about 87% or about 30% of the time, which broadly matched IMGT annotations. According to a later analysis, TCR association rates differed among HLA loci, with DRB1 alleles showing the most associated TCRs and HLA-C alleles showing the fewest. Most TCR sequences were seen in very few donors, while some public TCRs were found in many individuals. A cluster of highly shared sequence variants was judged likely to be a technical artifact of the sequencing pipeline. According to the authors, the approach could potentially be generalized to other disease states and immunological phenotypes. In the study, roughly 160 TCR beta chains were listed as associated with cytomegalovirus. Most CMV-associated TCR beta chains appeared to be HLA-restricted in a later analysis, and the HLA associations seemed to be driven largely by CMV exposure. For the cohort, immune exposure information was limited to CMV serostatus. The presence/absence analyses assumed that sequencing depth was roughly uniform across donors, and that assumption may not be true.

The cohort consisted of fewer than 700 healthy bone marrow donors. At the time of sampling, every cohort member was nominally healthy, though immune exposures that went unrecorded were likely present. The donor tested CMV seropositive, placing the donor among the 289 seropositive members of the cohort. Each donor provided a peripheral blood sample, and peripheral blood mononuclear cells were used for TCR beta sequencing. The Qiagen DNeasy Blood Extraction Kit was used to extract genomic DNA from the blood cell samples. Its CDR3 holds 14 amino acids, cysteine through phenylalanine. Only the CDR3 part of the read is kept: 42 bases, read in frame from the first base. Trimming accounts for 6 bases at V and 0 bases at J, while the number of junction bases matched to no gene is 2. The germline V gene (reference sequence) sets CDR1 to LNHDA and CDR2 to SQIVND. The library came from the immunoSEQ multiplex PCR assay. For the multiplex PCR, a mixture combining 60 forward primers for TCR Vbeta segments and 13 reverse primers for TCR Jbeta segments was used. Amplification of the CDR3 region of rearranged TCR beta genes was performed with a multiplex PCR assay on genomic DNA. The Illumina HiSeq System was used to sequence the amplified TCR beta libraries as 87-base-pair reads. In the original analysis: Across the 700 or so repertoires, a later analysis counted 80 million or so unique TCR beta chains, around 11 million of which were shared by at least two donors. Raw reads were error-corrected and collapsed into unique sequences with a nearest-neighbor algorithm that merged closely related sequences to remove PCR and sequencing errors. V, D and J gene segments were assigned by aligning CDR3 sequences to IMGT reference sequences. For a sequence to be retained, a match of at least six nucleotides to both a V gene segment and a J gene segment was required. A rearrangement was called productive if the CDR3 had no stop codons and remained in frame with V and J, and every other rearrangement was called non-productive. CDR3 was defined by IMGT convention, running from the second conserved V-encoded cysteine to the conserved J-encoded phenylalanine. Sequences without an unambiguous match to a single V gene segment were excluded from the earlier analysis of several hundred of the donors. An earlier analysis of several hundred of the donors classified V segments as functional when productive rearrangements were above 56.7% and as segregating when the standard deviation between donors was above 5%. A statistical classification framework was built to diagnose cytomegalovirus status from the catalog of TCR beta chain sequences. V and J gene assignment, in a later analysis, came from comparing TCR nucleotide sequences with IMGT/GENE-DB human TR gene sequences. A later analysis assigned CDR3 sequences and most-parsimonious VDJ recombination scenarios with the TCRdist pipeline. In a later analysis, each TCR beta chain was defined by its CDR3 amino acid sequence together with its V-gene family, and reads without a unique V-gene family were excluded. As a way to deal with suspected cross-contamination and a sequencing artifact, a later analysis dropped 640 or so nucleotide sequences that were highly shared and had low generation probability. In a later analysis, a clonal expansion index for each public chain was calculated from normalized within-repertoire ranks of inferred template counts. A later analysis computed generation probabilities with a VDJ recombination model fitted to out-of-frame rearrangements, and checked the results against IGoR. In a later analysis, TCR-TCR, TCR-HLA and TCR-CMV co-occurrence was scored with hypergeometric tests, and a repertoire-size bias correction was applied to TCR pairs. A later analysis estimated false discovery rates by permuting HLA or CMV assignments 20 times. In a later analysis, co-occurring TCRs were grouped using DBSCAN, with TCRdist sequence similarity added in when clustering inside HLA-allele-positive subsets. Co-occurrence clustering excluded repertoires with fewer than 30,000 or more than 120,000 public chains, plus five with anomalous nucleotide sharing. What TCRdb holds here is the immuneACCESS table cut down to in-frame rearrangements. Part of the clones is not present; checked against another copy, under half of the missing clones reflect an unresolved V gene, and the others are unexplained. From that table come the V and J calls and clone size; the DNA was used to work out D and trimming. The sample table records about 150,000 clones; over 60% of these occur just once. The top ten hold approximately 13% of the sample.

The clonotype comes from a man aged 35 to 55 in good health and CMV-seropositive. Sequencing used PBMCs. The rearranged segments are TRBV19 and TRBJ2-3, and 8 junction bases match TRBD1. Here the CDR3 is given as CASRGTGSTDTQYF. The bases are TGTGCCAGTAGGGGGACAGGTAGCACAGATACGCAGTATTTT.